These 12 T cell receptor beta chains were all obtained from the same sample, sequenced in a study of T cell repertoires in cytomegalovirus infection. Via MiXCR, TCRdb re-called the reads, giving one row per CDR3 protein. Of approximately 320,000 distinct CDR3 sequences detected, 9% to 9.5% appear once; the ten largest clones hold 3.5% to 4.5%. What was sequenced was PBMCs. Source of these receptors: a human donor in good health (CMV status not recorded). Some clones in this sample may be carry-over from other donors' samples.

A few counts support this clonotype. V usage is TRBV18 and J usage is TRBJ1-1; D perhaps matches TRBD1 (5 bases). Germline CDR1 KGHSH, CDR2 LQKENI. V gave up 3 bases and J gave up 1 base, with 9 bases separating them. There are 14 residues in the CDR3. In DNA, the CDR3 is TGTGCCAGCTCACCCGGACACCCGAACACTGAAGCTTTCTTT. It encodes CASSPGHPNTEAFF.

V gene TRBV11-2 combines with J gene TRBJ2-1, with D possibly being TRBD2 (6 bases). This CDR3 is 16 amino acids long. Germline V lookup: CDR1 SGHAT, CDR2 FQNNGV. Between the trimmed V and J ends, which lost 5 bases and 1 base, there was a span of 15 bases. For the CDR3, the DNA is TGTGCCAGCAGCCCTCACGGGACTCGTTCCTACAATGAGCAGTTCTTC. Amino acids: CASSPHGTRSYNEQFF.

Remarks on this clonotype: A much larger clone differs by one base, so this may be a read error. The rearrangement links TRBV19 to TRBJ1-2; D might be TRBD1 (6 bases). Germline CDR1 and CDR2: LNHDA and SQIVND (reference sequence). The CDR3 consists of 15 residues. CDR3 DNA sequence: TGTGCCAGTACCCAACAGGGCTCCGGCAACTATGGCTACGCCTTC. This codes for CASTQQGSGNYGYAF.

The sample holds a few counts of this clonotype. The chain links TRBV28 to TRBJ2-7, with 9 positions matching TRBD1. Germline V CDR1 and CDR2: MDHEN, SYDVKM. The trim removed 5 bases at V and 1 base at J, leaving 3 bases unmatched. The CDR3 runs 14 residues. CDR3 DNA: TGTGCCAGCAGTGACGGACAGGGGTCCTACGAGCAGTACTTC. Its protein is CASSDGQGSYEQYF.

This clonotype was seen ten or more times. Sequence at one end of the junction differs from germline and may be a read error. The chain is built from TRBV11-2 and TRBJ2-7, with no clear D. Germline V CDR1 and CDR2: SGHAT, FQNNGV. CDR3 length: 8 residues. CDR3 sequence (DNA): TGTGCCAGCAGCCAAGGGCACTTC. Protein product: CASSQGHF.

The CDR3 spells CASSLDGTPYEQYF. CDR3 sequence (DNA): TGTGCCAGCAGCTTAGACGGGACTCCCTACGAGCAGTACTTC. This sequence joins TRBV7-9 and TRBJ2-7; a weak D match, TRBD2 (6 bases). The V end lost 1 base, the J end lost 2 bases, and 9 bases lay between the germline ends. CDR3 length: 14 residues. Looked up from germline, CDR1 is SEHNR and CDR2 is FQNEAQ (reference sequence). The full variable domain, its missing parts supplied by reference TRBV7-9 and TRBJ2-7, is DTGVSQNPRHKITKRGQNVTFRCDPISEHNRLYWYRQTLGQGPEFLTYFQNEAQLEKSRLLSDRFSAERPKGSFSTLEIQRTEQGDSAMYLCASSLDGTPYEQYFGPGTRLTVT.

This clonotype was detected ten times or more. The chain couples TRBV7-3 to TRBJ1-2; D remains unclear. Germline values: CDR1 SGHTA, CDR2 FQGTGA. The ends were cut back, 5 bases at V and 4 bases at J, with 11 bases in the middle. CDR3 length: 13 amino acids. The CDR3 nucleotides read TGTGCCAGCAGCGGTGACGCAGCCTATGGCTACACCTTC. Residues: CASSGDAAYGYTF.

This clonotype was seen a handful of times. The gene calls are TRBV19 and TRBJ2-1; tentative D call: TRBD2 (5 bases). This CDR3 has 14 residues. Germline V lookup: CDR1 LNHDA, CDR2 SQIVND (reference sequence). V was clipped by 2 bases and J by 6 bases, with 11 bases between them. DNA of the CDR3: TGTGCCAGTAGTATAAGGTTGGCGGGCAATGAGCAGTTCTTC. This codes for CASSIRLAGNEQFF.

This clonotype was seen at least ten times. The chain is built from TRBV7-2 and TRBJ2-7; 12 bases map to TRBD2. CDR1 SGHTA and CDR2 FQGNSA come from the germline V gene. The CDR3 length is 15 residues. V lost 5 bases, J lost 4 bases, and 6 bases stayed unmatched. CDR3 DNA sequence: TGTGCCAGCAGCACCGGACTAGCGGGGACTTACGAGCAGTACTTC. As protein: CASSTGLAGTYEQYF.

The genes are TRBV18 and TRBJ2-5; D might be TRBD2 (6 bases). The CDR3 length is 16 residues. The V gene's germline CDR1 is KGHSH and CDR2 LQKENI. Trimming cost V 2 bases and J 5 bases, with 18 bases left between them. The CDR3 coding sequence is TGTGCCAGCTCACCAGGGATCGGGGGTGGCGAGGAGACCCAGTACTTC. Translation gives CASSPGIGGGEETQYF. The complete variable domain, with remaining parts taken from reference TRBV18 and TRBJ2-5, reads NAGVMQNPRHLVRRRGQEARLRCSPMKGHSHVYWYRQLPEEGLKFMVYLQKENIIDESGMPKERFSAEFPKEGPSILRIQQVVRGDSAAYFCASSPGIGGGEETQYFGPGTRLLVL.

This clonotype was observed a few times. The CDR3 nucleotides are TGTGCCAGCAGCGAACAGCCGGTGAACACTGAAGCTTTCTTT. It encodes CASSEQPVNTEAFF. V is TRBV9 and J is TRBJ1-1; D gene ambiguous. Germline V gene data show CDR1 as SGDLS and CDR2 as YYNGEE. The CDR3 length is 14 residues. V lost 3 bases and J 0 bases, leaving 9 bases between the germline ends.

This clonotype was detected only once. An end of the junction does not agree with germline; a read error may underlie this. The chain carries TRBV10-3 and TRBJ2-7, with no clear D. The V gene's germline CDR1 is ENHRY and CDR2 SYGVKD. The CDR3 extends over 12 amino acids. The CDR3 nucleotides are TGTGCCATCAAGAGCGTCCCGAACGAGCAGCACTTC. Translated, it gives CAIKSVPNEQHF.